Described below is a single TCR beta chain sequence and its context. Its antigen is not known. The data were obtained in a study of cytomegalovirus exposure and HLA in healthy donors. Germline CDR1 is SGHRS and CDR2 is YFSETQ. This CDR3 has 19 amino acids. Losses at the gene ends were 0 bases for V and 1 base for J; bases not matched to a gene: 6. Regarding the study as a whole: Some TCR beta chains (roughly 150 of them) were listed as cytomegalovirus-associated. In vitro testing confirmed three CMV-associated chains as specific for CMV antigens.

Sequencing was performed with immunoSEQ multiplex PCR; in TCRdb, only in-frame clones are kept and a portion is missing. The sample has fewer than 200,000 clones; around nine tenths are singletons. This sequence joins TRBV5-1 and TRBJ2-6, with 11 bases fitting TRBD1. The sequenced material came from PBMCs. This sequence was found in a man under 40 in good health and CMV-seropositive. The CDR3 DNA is TGCGCCAGCAGCTTGGGGGCGGACAGGGGGCGTTCTGGGGCCAACGTCCTGACTTTC. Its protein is CASSLGADRGRSGANVLTF.